This TCR beta chain is from a study of T cell responses to AZD1222 COVID-19 vaccine. About the study: The study pooled second doses at about 4 or about 12 weeks. Overall study results and limits: White British ancestry dominated among donors, who included more females, and clonal diversity was possibly underestimated. Within unmutated variant regions lay the reported targets of nearly half of spike-specific TCRs.

Sequenced by immunoSEQ multiplex PCR; TCRdb stores in-frame clones only, minus some. The top ten clones hold approximately 12% of a sample with over 100,000 clones, 85% to 90% of them seen once. Details on this clone: Its target is unknown.

This CDR3 region has 14 residues. Trimming removed 3 bases from V and 6 bases from J, with 9 bases in between. Per germline, CDR1 SEHNR and CDR2 FQNEAQ (reference sequence). The gene calls are TRBV7-9 and TRBJ1-6; a weak D match, TRBD1 (5 bases). The sequencing here drew on peripheral blood, taken on day 0 of AZD1222 vaccination. This TCR came from an adult in good health. CDR3 DNA sequence: TGTGCCAGCAGCTTCGACAGCCCTAATTCACCCCTCCACTTT. Protein product: CASSFDSPNSPLHF.